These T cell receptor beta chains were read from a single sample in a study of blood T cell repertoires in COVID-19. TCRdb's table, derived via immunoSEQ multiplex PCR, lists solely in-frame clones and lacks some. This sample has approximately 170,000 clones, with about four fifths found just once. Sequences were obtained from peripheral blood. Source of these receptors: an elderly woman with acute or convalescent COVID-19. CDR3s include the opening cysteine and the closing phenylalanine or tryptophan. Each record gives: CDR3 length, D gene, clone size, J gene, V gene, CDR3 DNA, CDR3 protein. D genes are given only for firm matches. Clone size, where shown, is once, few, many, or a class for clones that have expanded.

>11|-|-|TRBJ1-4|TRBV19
TGTGCCAGTAGTCCCGGCTCCAGGCTGTTTTTT
CASSPGSRLFF
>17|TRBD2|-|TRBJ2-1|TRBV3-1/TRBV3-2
TGTGCCAGCAGCCAAGAAGCGGGAGGGCCAACATACAATGAGCAGTTCTTC
CASSQEAGGPTYNEQFF
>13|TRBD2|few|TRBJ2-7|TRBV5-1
TGCGCCAGCAAGCAGGCGGGAGGCGACGAGCAGTACTTC
CASKQAGGDEQYF
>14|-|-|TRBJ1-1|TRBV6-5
TGTGCCAGCAGTTTTGGGGGCCCGAACACTGAAGCTTTCTTT
CASSFGGPNTEAFF
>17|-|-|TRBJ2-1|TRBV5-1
TGCGCCAGCAGCCCTGGGGGGACTCCGCCCTCCTACAATGAGCAGTTCTTC
CASSPGGTPPSYNEQFF
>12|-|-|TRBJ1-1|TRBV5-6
TGTGCCAGCAGCTTGTCAAGAGAAAGCGCTTTCTTT
CASSLSRESAFF
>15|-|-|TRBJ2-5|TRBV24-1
TGTGCCACCAGTGACTCCAATCGGGGACAAGAGACCCAGTACTTC
CATSDSNRGQETQYF
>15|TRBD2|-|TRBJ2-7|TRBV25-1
TGTGCCAGCAGTGAATTAGGGACTAGGTTCTACGAGCAGTACTTC
CASSELGTRFYEQYF
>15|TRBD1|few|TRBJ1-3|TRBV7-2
TGTGCCAGCAGCATTGACAGGGGAGCTGGAAACACCATATATTTT
CASSIDRGAGNTIYF
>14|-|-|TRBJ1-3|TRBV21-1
TGTGCCAGCAAACTGGACAGGGCTGGAAACACCATATATTTT
CASKLDRAGNTIYF
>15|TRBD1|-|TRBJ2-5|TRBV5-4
TGTGCCAGCAGCTTGGTACAGGGGAAGAGGGAGACCCAGTACTTC
CASSLVQGKRETQYF
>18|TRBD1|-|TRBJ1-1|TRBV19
TGTGCCAGTAGTATAGGGGGACAGCGACCAGTCATGAACACTGAAGCTTTCTTT
CASSIGGQRPVMNTEAFF
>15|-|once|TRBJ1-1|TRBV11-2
TGTGCCAGCAGGGCCCTGGTGGGGGGTCACACTGAAGCTTTCTTT
CASRALVGGHTEAFF
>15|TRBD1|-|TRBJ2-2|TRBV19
TGTGCCAGTAGTACCCGGACAGGGAGCACCGGGGAGCTGTTTTTT
CASSTRTGSTGELFF
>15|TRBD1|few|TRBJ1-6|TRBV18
TGTGCCAGCTCACCGACAGGGGCGAACAATTCACCCCTCCACTTT
CASSPTGANNSPLHF
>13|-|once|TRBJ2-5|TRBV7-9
TGTGCCAGCAGCTTAGTGGGCTTCCAAACCCAGTACTTC
CASSLVGFQTQYF
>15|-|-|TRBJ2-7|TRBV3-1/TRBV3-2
TGTGCCAGCAGCCTAGAACAGGGCTATGGCTACGAGCAGTACTTC
CASSLEQGYGYEQYF
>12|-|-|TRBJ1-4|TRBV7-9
TGTGCCAGCAGCCTGGGACCGGGGGAGGTGTTTTTT
CASSLGPGEVFF
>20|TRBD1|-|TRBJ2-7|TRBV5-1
TGCGCCAGCAGCTCCGGCATAGCCTTCGGGACAGGGGATAGGGACTACGAGCAGTACTTC
CASSSGIAFGTGDRDYEQYF
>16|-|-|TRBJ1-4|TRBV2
TGTGCCAGCAGTGAAGCGGGTTCGGGGGGCAGGGAAAAACTGTTTTTT
CASSEAGSGGREKLFF
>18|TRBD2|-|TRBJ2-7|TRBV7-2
TGTGCCAGCAGCTTAAACAGGCGTGAGCGGGGGGGCGGGAACGAGCAGTACTTC
CASSLNRRERGGGNEQYF
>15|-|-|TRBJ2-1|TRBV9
TGTGCCAGTTCGGCCCCAGGAAGCTCCTACAATGAGCAGTTCTTC
CASSAPGSSYNEQFF
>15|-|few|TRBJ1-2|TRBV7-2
TGTGCCAGCACACTGAAGTCCGGGGGAGTCCCTGGCTACACCTTC
CASTLKSGGVPGYTF
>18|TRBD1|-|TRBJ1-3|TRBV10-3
TGTGCCATGACCTCCGGGACAGGGGGAAAGAGCTCTGGAAACACCATATATTTT
CAMTSGTGGKSSGNTIYF
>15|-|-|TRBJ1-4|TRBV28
TGTGCCAGCAGTTCTACAGGGTTCCACAATGAAAAACTGTTTTTT
CASSSTGFHNEKLFF
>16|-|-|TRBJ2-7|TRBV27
TGTGCCAGCAGTTTGTCCGGACAGCACAACATCTACGAGCAGTACTTC
CASSLSGQHNIYEQYF
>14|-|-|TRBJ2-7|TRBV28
TGTGCCAGCAGTACCCCCGGACAGTCCTACGAGCAGTACTTC
CASSTPGQSYEQYF
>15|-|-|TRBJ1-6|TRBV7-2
TGTGCCAGCAGCTTAGCGTGGCGCGGCCTGTACCCCCTCCACTTT
CASSLAWRGLYPLHF
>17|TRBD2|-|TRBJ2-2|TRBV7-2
TGTGCCAGCAGCTCCAGACTAGCGGGCTTGAACACCGGGGAGCTGTTTTTT
CASSSRLAGLNTGELFF
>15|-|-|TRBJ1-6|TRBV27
TGTGCCAGCAGCCCGCCGGGAGTTGGGGCTTCACCCCTCCACTTT
CASSPPGVGASPLHF
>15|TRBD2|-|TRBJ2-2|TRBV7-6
TGTGCCAGCAGCCTGACTAGCGCCAACACCGGGGAGCTGTTTTTT
CASSLTSANTGELFF
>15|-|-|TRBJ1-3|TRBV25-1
TGTGCCAGCAGTGAAGGGCAAGTCTCTGGAAACACCATATATTTT
CASSEGQVSGNTIYF
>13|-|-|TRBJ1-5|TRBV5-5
TGTGCCAGCAGCTTGACAGCCGATCAGCCCCAGCATTTT
CASSLTADQPQHF
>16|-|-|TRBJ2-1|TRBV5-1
TGCGCCAGCAGCTTGGTGGGCGGGTTTTCCTACAATGAGCAGTTCTTC
CASSLVGGFSYNEQFF
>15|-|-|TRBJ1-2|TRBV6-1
TGTGCCAGCAGTGAAGGGGCAGGTAGATTCTATGGCTACACCTTC
CASSEGAGRFYGYTF
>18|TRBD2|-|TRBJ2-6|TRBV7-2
TGTGCCAGCAGCACAACTAGCGGGTGGGGTTCTGGGGCCAACGTCCTGACTTTC
CASSTTSGWGSGANVLTF
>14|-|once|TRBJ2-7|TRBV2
TGTGCCAGCAGTGAAGGAAGACAGGTCTACGAGCAGTACTTC
CASSEGRQVYEQYF
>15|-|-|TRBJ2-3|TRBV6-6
TGTGCCAGCAGTACCGGAGGGCTCTGGGGAGATACGCAGTATTTT
CASSTGGLWGDTQYF
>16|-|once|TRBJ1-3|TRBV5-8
TGTGCCAGCAGCCCGCGGACAGTTTTCGCTGGAAACACCATATATTTT
CASSPRTVFAGNTIYF
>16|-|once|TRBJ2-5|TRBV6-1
TGTGCCAGCAGTGAAATCGGGTCAGGGGCCCCAGAGACCCAGTACTTC
CASSEIGSGAPETQYF
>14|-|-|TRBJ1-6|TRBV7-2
TGTGCCAGCAGCGGGAACAGGGTTCGGTCACCCCTCCACTTT
CASSGNRVRSPLHF
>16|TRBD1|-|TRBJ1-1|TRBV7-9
TGTGCCAGCAGTCCGACAGGGGGCTATTTGGACACTGAAGCTTTCTTT
CASSPTGGYLDTEAFF
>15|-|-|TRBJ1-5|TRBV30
TGTGCCTGGAGTGTACAAGGGACTCGTAATCAGCCCCAGCATTTT
CAWSVQGTRNQPQHF
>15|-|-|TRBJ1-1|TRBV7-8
TGTGCCAGCAGTTCTCTTAACAGCCTGAACACTGAAGCTTTCTTT
CASSSLNSLNTEAFF
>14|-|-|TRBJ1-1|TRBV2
TGTGCCAGCAGTTCGCTCGGGGGGGACACTGAAGCTTTCTTT
CASSSLGGDTEAFF
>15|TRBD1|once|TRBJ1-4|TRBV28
TGTGCCAGCAGACCCGCAGGGGGGACTAATGAAAAACTGTTTTTT
CASRPAGGTNEKLFF
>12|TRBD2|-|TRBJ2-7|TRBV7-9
TGTGCCAGCAGCCTACCCGGGGGGGAGCAGTACTTC
CASSLPGGEQYF
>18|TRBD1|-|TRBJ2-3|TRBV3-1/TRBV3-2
TGTGCCAGCAGCCTCCCCGGGACAGGGGGCTCCGGCACAGATACGCAGTATTTT
CASSLPGTGGSGTDTQYF
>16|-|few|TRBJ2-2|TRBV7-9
TGTGCCAGCAGCTTAGATCTGTGGGGCAACACCGGGGAGCTGTTTTTT
CASSLDLWGNTGELFF
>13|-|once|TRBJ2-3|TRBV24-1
TGTGCCACCAGTCCCGGAGGGGACGATACGCAGTATTTT
CATSPGGDDTQYF